This T cell receptor beta chain derives from a study of cytomegalovirus exposure and HLA in healthy donors. Study results and caveats: According to a subsequent analysis, TCR clusters from the first cohort were inclined to appear together in the roughly 120 validation repertoires. The study labeled about 160 TCR beta chains cytomegalovirus-associated. Per published reports, the classifier diagnosed cytomegalovirus status with high specificity and sensitivity. Rare TCR sequences predominated, though certain public TCRs were found in many donors.

Turning to this clone: As yet, its antigen is unknown.

Only in-frame clones appear in the TCRdb table, and some are missing; sequencing was by immunoSEQ multiplex PCR. This sample has 300,000 to 400,000 clones; approximately 86% occur once, and the top ten carry around 0.88%. The length of the CDR3 is 18 residues. Trimming at V came to 5 bases and at J to 0 bases, leaving 9 bases not matched to a gene. From germline, CDR1 is SGHTA and CDR2 FQGNSA. The J gene is TRBJ2-3, the V gene TRBV7-2; 12 positions agree with TRBD2. Input material: PBMCs. The sequence was collected from a man aged 25-45 years in good health and CMV-seronegative. This chain's CDR3 is CASSPRRTSGASTDTQYF. The CDR3 DNA reads TGTGCCAGCAGCCCAAGACGGACTAGCGGGGCTAGCACAGATACGCAGTATTTT.